This T cell receptor (beta chain) was sequenced during a study of blood T cell repertoires in COVID-19. In the study overall: Cohort 3 recovery required two negative PCRs, clearance, or symptom resolution.

The CDR3 is 12 residues long. Trimming took 4 bases from V and 3 from J; bases not matched to a gene: 0. Germline CDR1 SQVTM, CDR2 ANQGSEA. Sequencing was performed with immunoSEQ multiplex PCR; in TCRdb, only in-frame clones are kept and a portion is missing. Seen here are 150,000 to 200,000 clones, 70% to 90% observed once, and the top ten hold just under 25%. The origin of this receptor is a woman aged 35 to 49 in a cohort exposed to, infected with or recovered from COVID-19 (not recorded which). V gene TRBV29-1 combines with J gene TRBJ1-1; 9 bases fit TRBD1. The sample comprised PBMCs or T cells enriched from blood (not recorded which). CDR3 region: CSVGQGDTEAFF. The CDR3 nucleotides read TGCAGCGTTGGACAGGGGGACACTGAAGCTTTCTTT.